This T cell receptor (beta chain) was captured in a study of long-term antiretroviral therapy in people with HIV. As for the study in general: There is a gap of about a decade between the earliest samples and the later 2015 immediate-ART recommendation.

Trimming shortened V by 3 bases and J by 2 bases, and 14 bases separated the two germline ends. This CDR3 has 16 residues. Germline loops: CDR1 SGHAT, CDR2 FQNNGV. Broader study findings: Blood collection from about 2003 to 2018 possibly occurred under older ART regimens.

About this clone: The antigen remains undetermined.

Version v3.0 of the immunoSEQ assay was performed at survey level. The target of sequencing was roughly 40,000-55,000 T-cell genomes per sample. Profiled with immunoSEQ multiplex PCR; TCRdb holds only in-frame clones, not every one. The sample has tens of thousands of clones, roughly 87% seen once. V usage is TRBV11-2 and J usage is TRBJ1-3, with D maybe TRBD1 (5 bases). This sequence was found in a woman aged 25 to 39 with HIV. The source material was unsorted PBMCs, sampled 1.1 years before starting antiretroviral therapy. CDR3 sequence reads: CASSFMFGGAGNTIYF. The CDR3, as DNA: TGTGCCAGCAGCTTTATGTTTGGAGGGGCTGGAAACACCATATATTTT.